This T cell receptor (beta chain) was found in a study of cytomegalovirus exposure and HLA in healthy donors. Overall study results and limits: TCR beta chains associated with HLA were, in a later analysis, more clonally expanded than equally common others. TCR sequences were mostly rare, though some public TCRs occurred in many donors. Later analysis identified a missense DCLRE1C variant that was linked to TCR beta V- and J-gene trimming.

Details on this clone: Its target is not known.

The PCR used 60 Vbeta and 13 Jbeta primers. Produced via immunoSEQ multiplex PCR; TCRdb's table is partial and in-frame only. The data contain 70,000 to 90,000 clones, roughly 64% of them singletons. Each donor was nominally healthy when sampled (though unrecorded immune exposures were likely). The length of the CDR3 is 15 residues. Looked up from germline, CDR1 is SQVTM and CDR2 is ANQGSEA. The J segment lost 2 bases and the V segment lost 6 bases, leaving 10 bases of the junction unmatched. The rearrangement links TRBV29-1 to TRBJ2-3, with TRBD2 matching 8 bases. This TCR was sampled from a woman aged 40 to 50 in good health and CMV-seropositive. The source material was PBMCs. In DNA, the CDR3 is TGCAGCGTGGGCAGGATAGCGGGGAACACAGATACGCAGTATTTT. This codes for CSVGRIAGNTDTQYF.